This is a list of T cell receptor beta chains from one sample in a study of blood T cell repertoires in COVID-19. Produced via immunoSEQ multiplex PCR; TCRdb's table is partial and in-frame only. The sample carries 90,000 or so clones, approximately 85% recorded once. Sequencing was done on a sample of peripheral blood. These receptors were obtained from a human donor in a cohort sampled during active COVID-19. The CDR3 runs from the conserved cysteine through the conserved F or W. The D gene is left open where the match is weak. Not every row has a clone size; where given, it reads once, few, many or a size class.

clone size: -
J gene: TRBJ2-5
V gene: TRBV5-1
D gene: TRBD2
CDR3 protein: CASSASGGEETQYF
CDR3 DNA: TGCGCCAGCAGCGCTAGCGGGGGAGAAGAGACCCAGTACTTC

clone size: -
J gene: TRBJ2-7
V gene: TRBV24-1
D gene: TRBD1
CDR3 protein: CATEDRSAYEQYF
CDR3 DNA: TGTGCCACCGAGGACAGGTCCGCCTACGAGCAGTACTTC

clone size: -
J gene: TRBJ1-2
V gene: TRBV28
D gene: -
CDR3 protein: CASSLPDGVFYGYTF
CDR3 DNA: TGTGCCAGCAGTCTCCCGGACGGGGTTTTCTATGGCTACACCTTC

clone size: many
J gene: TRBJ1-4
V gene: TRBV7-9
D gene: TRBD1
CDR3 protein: CASTSGSQGGEKLFF
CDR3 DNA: TGTGCCAGCACCTCAGGAAGCCAGGGGGGTGAAAAACTGTTTTTT

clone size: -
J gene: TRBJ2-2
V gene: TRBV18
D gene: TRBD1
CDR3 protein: CASSPDRGLSTGELFF
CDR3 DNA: TGTGCCAGCTCACCAGACAGGGGGCTTAGCACCGGGGAGCTGTTTTTT

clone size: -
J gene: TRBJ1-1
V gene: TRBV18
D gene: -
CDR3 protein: CASSLQREVEAFF
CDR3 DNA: TGTGCCAGCTCACTACAGAGGGAGGTTGAAGCTTTCTTT

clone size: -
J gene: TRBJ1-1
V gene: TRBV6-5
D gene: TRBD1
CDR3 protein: CASRGRGSTEAFF
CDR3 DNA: TGTGCCAGCAGAGGCAGGGGGAGCACTGAAGCTTTCTTT

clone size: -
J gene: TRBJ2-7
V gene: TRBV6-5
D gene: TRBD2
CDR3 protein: CASSSGGRAYEQYF
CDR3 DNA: TGTGCCAGCAGTTCGGGCGGGAGGGCTTACGAGCAGTACTTC

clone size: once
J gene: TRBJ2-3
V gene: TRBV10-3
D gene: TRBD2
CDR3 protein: CASSVGGSTDTQYF
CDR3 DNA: TGTGCCTCTTCAGTCGGGGGGAGCACAGATACGCAGTATTTT

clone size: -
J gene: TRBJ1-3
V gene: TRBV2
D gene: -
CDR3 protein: CASSDVTNRDLGNTIYF
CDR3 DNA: TGTGCCAGCAGTGATGTCACCAACAGGGACCTTGGAAACACCATATATTTT

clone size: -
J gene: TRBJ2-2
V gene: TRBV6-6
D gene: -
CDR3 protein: CASRTPNTGELFF
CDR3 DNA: TGTGCCAGCAGAACTCCTAACACCGGGGAGCTGTTTTTT

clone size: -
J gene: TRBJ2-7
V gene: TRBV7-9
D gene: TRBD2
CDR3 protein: CASSLAGGWEQYF
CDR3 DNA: TGTGCCAGCAGCCTAGCGGGGGGTTGGGAGCAGTACTTC

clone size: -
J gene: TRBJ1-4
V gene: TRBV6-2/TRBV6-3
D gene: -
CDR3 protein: CASSYGPGFPVF
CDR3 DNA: TGTGCCAGCAGTTACGGCCCAGGATTCCCTGTTTTT

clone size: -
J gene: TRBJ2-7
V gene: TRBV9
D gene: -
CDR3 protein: CASSVEVGDSYEQYF
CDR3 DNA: TGTGCCAGCAGCGTAGAAGTCGGAGATTCCTACGAGCAGTACTTC

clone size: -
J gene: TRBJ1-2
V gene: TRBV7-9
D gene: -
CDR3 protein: CASGSGMDYGYTF
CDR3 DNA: TGTGCCAGCGGCTCAGGGATGGACTATGGCTACACCTTC

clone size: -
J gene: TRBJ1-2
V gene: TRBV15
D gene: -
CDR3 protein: CATSRAGRGYGYTF
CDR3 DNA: TGTGCCACCAGCAGGGCAGGAAGGGGCTATGGCTACACCTTC

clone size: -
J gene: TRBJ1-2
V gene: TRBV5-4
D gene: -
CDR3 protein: CASSSQGQDYGYTF
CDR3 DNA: TGTGCCAGCAGCTCCCAGGGGCAAGACTATGGCTACACCTTC

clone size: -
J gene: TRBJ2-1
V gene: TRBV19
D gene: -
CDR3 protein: CASSMGGPYNEQFF
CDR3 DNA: TGTGCCAGTAGTATGGGGGGACCCTACAATGAGCAGTTCTTC

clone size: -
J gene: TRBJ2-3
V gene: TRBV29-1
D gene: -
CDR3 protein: CSVEGFGQTGTDTQYF
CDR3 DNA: TGCAGCGTTGAGGGCTTCGGACAGACGGGGACAGATACGCAGTATTTT

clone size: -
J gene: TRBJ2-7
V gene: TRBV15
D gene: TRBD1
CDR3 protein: CATSRGTGPGEQYF
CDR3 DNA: TGTGCCACCAGCAGGGGGACAGGGCCAGGGGAGCAGTACTTC

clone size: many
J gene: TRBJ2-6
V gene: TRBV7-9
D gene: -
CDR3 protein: CASSRDSSGANVLTF
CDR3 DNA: TGTGCCAGCAGCCGTGACAGCTCTGGGGCCAACGTCCTGACTTTC

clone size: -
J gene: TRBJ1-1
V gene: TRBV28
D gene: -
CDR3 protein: CASSLLGAGDEAFF
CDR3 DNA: TGTGCCAGCAGTTTATTGGGGGCGGGGGATGAAGCTTTCTTT

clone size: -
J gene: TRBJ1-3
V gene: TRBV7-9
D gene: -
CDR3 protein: CASSLPGGPSSGNTIYF
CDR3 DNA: TGTGCCAGCAGCCTACCGGGGGGTCCCAGCTCTGGAAACACCATATATTTT

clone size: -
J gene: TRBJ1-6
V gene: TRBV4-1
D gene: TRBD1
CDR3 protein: CASSQALTGEAPLHF
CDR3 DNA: TGCGCCAGCAGCCAAGCCTTAACAGGGGAGGCACCCCTCCACTTT

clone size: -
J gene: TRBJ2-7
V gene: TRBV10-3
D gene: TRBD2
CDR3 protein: CAISEFGTSGAYEQYF
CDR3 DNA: TGTGCCATCAGTGAGTTTGGGACTAGCGGGGCCTACGAGCAGTACTTC

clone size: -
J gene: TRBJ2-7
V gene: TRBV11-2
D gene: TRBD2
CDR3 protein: CASSDGLAGGPAYEQYF
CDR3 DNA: TGTGCCAGCAGCGACGGACTAGCGGGAGGGCCTGCCTACGAGCAGTACTTC

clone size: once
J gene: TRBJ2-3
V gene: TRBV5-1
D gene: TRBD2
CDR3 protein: CASSGGLVSSDTQYF
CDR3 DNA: TGCGCCAGCAGCGGGGGACTAGTTAGCTCAGATACGCAGTATTTT

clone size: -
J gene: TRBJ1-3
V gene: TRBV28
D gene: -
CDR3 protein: CASRIQSGGGFSGNTIYF
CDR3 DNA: TGTGCCAGCAGGATCCAATCCGGGGGGGGATTCTCTGGAAACACCATATATTTT

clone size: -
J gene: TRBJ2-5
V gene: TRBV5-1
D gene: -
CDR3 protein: CASRRGGGVGQETQYF
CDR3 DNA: TGCGCCAGCAGACGCGGCGGAGGGGTAGGGCAAGAGACCCAGTACTTC

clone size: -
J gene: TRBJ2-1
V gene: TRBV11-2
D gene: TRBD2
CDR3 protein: CASSLNPAWGSGRSNEQFF
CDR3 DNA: TGTGCCAGCAGCTTAAATCCGGCCTGGGGTAGCGGGAGATCGAATGAGCAGTTCTTC

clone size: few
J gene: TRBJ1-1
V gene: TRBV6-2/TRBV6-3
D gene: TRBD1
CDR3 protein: CASSYLWTGTNTEAFF
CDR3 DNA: TGTGCCAGCAGTTACCTTTGGACAGGGACCAACACTGAAGCTTTCTTT

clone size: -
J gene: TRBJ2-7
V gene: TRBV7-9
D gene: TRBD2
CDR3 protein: CASSSTSGRASYEQYF
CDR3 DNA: TGTGCCAGCAGCTCAACTAGCGGGAGGGCGTCCTACGAGCAGTACTTC

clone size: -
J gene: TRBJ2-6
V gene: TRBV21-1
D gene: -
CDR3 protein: CASRTCGANVLTF
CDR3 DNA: TGTGCCAGCCGGACATGCGGGGCCAACGTCCTGACTTTC

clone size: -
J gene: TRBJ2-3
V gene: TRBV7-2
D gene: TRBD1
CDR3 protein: CASTQFGQGGGTDTQYF
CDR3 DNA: TGTGCCAGCACCCAATTCGGACAGGGGGGGGGCACAGATACGCAGTATTTT

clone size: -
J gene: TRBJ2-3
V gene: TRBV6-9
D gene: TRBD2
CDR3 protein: CASTMGTSGRTSTDTQYF
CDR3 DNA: TGTGCCAGCACTATGGGGACTAGCGGGCGAACTAGCACAGATACGCAGTATTTT

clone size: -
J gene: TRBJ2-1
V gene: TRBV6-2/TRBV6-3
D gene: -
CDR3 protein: CASSYPRQIAYNEQFF
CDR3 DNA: TGTGCCAGCAGTTACCCACGACAGATAGCCTACAATGAGCAGTTCTTC

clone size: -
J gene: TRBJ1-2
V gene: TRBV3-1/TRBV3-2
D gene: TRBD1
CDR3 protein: CASSQEHRGDGYTF
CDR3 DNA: TGTGCCAGCAGCCAAGAACACAGGGGCGATGGCTACACCTTC

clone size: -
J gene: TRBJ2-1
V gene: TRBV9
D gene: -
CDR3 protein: CASSVGQISYNEQFF
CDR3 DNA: TGTGCCAGCAGCGTAGGACAGATCTCCTACAATGAGCAGTTCTTC

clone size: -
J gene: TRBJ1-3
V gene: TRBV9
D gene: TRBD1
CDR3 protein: CASSVAPWTGEGNTIYF
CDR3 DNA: TGTGCCAGCAGCGTAGCTCCATGGACAGGGGAGGGAAACACCATATATTTT

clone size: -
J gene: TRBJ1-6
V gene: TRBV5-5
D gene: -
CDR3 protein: CASSQDVGSPLHF
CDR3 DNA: TGTGCCAGCAGCCAGGATGTGGGCTCACCCCTCCACTTT

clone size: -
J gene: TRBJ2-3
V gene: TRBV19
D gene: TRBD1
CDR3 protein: CASGRVGGFDTQYF
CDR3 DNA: TGTGCCAGTGGCCGCGTAGGGGGCTTCGATACGCAGTATTTT

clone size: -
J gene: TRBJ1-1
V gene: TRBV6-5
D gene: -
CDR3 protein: CASSWGGVTEAFF
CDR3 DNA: TGTGCCAGCAGTTGGGGGGGGGTTACTGAAGCTTTCTTT

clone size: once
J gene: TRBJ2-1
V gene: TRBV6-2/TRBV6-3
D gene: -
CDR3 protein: CASSYLDTNEQFF
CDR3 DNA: TGTGCCAGCAGTTATCTGGACACAAATGAGCAGTTCTTC

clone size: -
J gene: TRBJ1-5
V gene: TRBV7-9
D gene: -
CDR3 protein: CASSLAASNQPQHF
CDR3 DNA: TGTGCCAGCAGCTTAGCAGCTAGCAATCAGCCCCAGCATTTT

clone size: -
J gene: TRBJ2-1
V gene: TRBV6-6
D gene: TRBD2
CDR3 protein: CASRGLAGDSYNEQFF
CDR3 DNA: TGTGCCAGCAGGGGACTAGCGGGTGACTCCTACAATGAGCAGTTCTTC

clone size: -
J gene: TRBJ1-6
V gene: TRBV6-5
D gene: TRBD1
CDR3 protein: CASSYKGTGRTPLHF
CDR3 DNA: TGTGCCAGCAGTTACAAGGGGACAGGGAGGACACCCCTCCACTTT

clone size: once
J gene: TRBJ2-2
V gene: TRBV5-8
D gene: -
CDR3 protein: CASSLEWTTNTGELFF
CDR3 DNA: TGTGCCAGCAGCTTGGAGTGGACTACCAACACCGGGGAGCTGTTTTTT

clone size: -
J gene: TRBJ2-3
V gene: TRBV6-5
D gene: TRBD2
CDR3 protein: CASSPRTSGTDTQYF
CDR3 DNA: TGTGCCAGCAGCCCCCGGACTAGCGGCACAGATACGCAGTATTTT

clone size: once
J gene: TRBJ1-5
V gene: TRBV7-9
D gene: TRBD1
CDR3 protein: CASSPMTGSINQPQHF
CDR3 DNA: TGTGCCAGCAGCCCGATGACAGGGTCGATCAATCAGCCCCAGCATTTT

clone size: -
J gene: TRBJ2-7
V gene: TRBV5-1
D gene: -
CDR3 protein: CASRDTSYEQYF
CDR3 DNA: TGCGCCAGCCGGGACACTTCCTACGAGCAGTACTTC

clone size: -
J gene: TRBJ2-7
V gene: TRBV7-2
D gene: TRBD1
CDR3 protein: CASSPDRWANEQYF
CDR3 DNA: TGTGCCAGCAGCCCGGACAGGTGGGCCAACGAGCAGTACTTC

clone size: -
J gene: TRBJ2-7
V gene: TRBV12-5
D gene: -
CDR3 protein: CASASAVSGSYEQYF
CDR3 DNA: TGTGCTAGTGCCTCGGCGGTTTCGGGCTCCTACGAGCAGTACTTC

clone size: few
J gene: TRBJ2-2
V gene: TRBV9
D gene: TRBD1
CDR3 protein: CASSAPKDRVIGELFF
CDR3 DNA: TGTGCCAGCAGCGCCCCCAAGGACAGGGTGATCGGGGAGCTGTTTTTT

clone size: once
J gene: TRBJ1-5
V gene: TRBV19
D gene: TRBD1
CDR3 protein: CASSPPGTGVYNQPQHF
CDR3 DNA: TGTGCCAGTAGTCCCCCAGGGACAGGGGTTTACAATCAGCCCCAGCATTTT

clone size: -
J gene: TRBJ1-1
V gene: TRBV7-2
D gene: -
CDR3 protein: CASSSDPGTGQTEAFF
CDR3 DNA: TGTGCCAGCAGCTCCGATCCTGGCACTGGGCAAACTGAAGCTTTCTTT

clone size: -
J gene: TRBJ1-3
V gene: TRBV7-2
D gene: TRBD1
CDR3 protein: CASRIDRVGTIYF
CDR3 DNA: TGTGCCAGCAGAATCGACAGGGTGGGCACCATATATTTT

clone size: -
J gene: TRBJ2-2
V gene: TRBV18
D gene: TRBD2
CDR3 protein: CASSPSGLAGLSGGELFF
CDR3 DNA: TGTGCCAGCTCACCATCGGGACTAGCGGGATTAAGTGGCGGGGAGCTGTTTTTT

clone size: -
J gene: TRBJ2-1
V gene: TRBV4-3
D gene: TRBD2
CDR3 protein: CASSQGTSGSNEQFF
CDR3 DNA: TGCGCCAGCAGCCAAGGGACTAGCGGCTCGAATGAGCAGTTCTTC

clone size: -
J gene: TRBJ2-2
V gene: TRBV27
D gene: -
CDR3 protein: CASSLVNTGELFF
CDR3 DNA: TGTGCCAGCAGTTTAGTAAACACCGGGGAGCTGTTTTTT

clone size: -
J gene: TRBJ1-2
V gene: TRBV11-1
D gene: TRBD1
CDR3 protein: CASSARQGWNYGYTF
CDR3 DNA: TGTGCCAGCAGCGCAAGACAGGGTTGGAACTATGGCTACACCTTC